Sequencing of this T cell receptor beta chain was carried out in a study of read filtering for tumor transcriptome and immune sequencing. Overall study: Fewer than ten patients were R-ISS I, approximately 15 were R-ISS II, over 5 were R-ISS III. DNase treatment preceded whole-transcriptome library preparation. RNA-seq yielded only about 75 to 1273 TCR reads, IR-seq about 4 to 10.27 million.

Trimming took 3 bases from V and 5 from J, leaving 11 bases between them. The CDR3 has 13 amino acids. In its sample, this clonotype was seen many times. From roughly 0.4 ug of RNA, a library with molecular barcoded alpha/delta and beta/gamma adaptors was made. MiXCR, run by TCRdb on the reads, gives a single entry per CDR3 protein. Here the sample spans roughly 41,000 distinct CDR3 sequences, approximately 13% being singletons. The chain links TRBV12-3 or TRBV12-4 to TRBJ2-7, with D possibly matching TRBD2 (6 bases). The receptor's source is a donor over 35 with multiple myeloma. Sequenced: a population of CD138-negative cells sorted from bone marrow. The CDR3 reads CASSFAGIDEQYF. The CDR3 bases are TGTGCCAGCAGTTTCGCGGGGATCGACGAGCAGTACTTC.